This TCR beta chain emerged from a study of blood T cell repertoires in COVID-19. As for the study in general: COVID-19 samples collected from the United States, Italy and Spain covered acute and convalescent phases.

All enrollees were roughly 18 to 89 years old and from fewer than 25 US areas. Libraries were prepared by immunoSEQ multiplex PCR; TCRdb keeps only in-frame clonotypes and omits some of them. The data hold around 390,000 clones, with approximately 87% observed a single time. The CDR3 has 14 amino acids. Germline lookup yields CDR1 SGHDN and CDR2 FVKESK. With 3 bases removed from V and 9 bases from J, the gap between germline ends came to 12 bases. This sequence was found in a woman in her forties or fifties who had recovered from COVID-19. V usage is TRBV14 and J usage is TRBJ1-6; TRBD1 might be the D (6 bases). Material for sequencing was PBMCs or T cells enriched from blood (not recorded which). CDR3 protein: CASSQGHRPSPLHF. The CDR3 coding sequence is TGTGCCAGCAGCCAGGGACACCGGCCTTCACCCCTCCACTTT. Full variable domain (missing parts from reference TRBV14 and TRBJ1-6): EAGVTQFPSHSVIEKGQTVTLRCDPISGHDNLYWYRRVMGKEIKFLLHFVKESKQDESGMPNNRFLAERTGGTYSTLKVQPAELEDSGVYFCASSQGHRPSPLHFGNGTRLTVT.